The sequence of this TCR beta chain was determined in a study of molecular identifiers for immune sequencing clone quantification. Study in general: In replicates, RNA from about 20,000 or 100,000 naive CD8 cells was split five ways, four sequenced.

The study's findings and limits: The share of molecules held by clones above 20 RNA copies was over 98% in effector cells and under 1% in naive cells.

As CD8+CD4-CCR7+CD45RA+ cells, naive CD8 T cells were sorted. With 4 bases clipped from V and 9 bases from J, the junction kept 16 bases outside the gene matches. The germline CDR1 and CDR2 sequences are KGHSH and LQKENI. The CDR3 spans 16 residues. Regarding this clonotype: Its specificity is not known.

TCRdb itself ran the PCR reads through MiXCR, one entry per CDR3 protein. The sample yields some 580,000 distinct CDR3 sequences, 25% seen once. Sequences were obtained from naive CD8+ T cells from blood, with Jurkat cell RNA spiked in. As to subset: FACS-sorted CD8+CD4-CCR7+CD45RA+ naive T cells. The TCR sequence derives from a human donor in good health. Some libraries in this study had Jurkat cell RNA spiked in. The chain employs TRBV18 and TRBJ2-7; TRBD2 aligns across 9 bases. This CDR3 is CASSQSGGLVPGAQYF. For the CDR3, the DNA is TGTGCCAGCTCACAGAGCGGGGGGCTCGTCCCGGGGGCGCAGTACTTC.